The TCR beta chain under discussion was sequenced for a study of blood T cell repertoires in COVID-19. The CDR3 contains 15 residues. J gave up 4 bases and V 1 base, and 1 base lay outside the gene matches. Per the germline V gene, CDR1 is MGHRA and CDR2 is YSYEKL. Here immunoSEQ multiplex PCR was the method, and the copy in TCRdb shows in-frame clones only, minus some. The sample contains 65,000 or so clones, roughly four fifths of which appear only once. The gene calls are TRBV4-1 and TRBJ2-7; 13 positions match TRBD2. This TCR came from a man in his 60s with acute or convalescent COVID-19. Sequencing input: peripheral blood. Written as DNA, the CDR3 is TGCGCCAGCAGCCAAGGGACTAGCGGGGGTTACGAGCAGTACTTC. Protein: CASSQGTSGGYEQYF.